This T cell receptor beta chain is from a study of blood T cells in healthy people across ages. Next came a second PCR, run for about 7 to 12 cycles, which used a sample-barcoded 5' primer along with a J-beta primer mix. MiXCR was run by TCRdb on the 5' RACE reads, yielding one entry per CDR3 protein. The sample lists about a million distinct CDR3 sequences, roughly half occurring once. The CDR3 totals 14 residues. The germline V gene encodes CDR1 MDHEN and CDR2 SYDVKM. V lost 4 bases and J lost 7, with 14 bases in between. The clonotype originates from a woman aged 55-70 years in good health. This chain joins TRBV28 and TRBJ2-1; D is ambiguous. Material for sequencing was blood. CDR3 in DNA: TGTGCCAGCAGTTCCCCACCTCCTCGGAATGAGCAGTTCTTC. As protein: CASSSPPPRNEQFF.